The rows below give T cell receptor beta chains drawn from one sample of a study of identical twins. TCRdb re-called the 5' RACE reads with MiXCR, one entry per CDR3 protein. In the table there are 200,000 to 300,000 distinct CDR3 sequences, more than 9% of which are singletons. Sequenced: memory T cells sorted from blood. These receptors all come from a man between 50 and 59 years old in good health. Both conserved end residues are part of each CDR3. D genes are given only for firm matches. Expanded clones are given a class, and other clones once, few, many or no size at all.

j_gene	v_gene	d_gene	abundance	len	CDR3aa	CDR3nt
TRBJ2-7	TRBV7-9	TRBD1	many	13	CASSIGQGYEQYF	TGTGCCAGCAGCATCGGACAGGGCTACGAGCAGTACTTC
TRBJ1-4	TRBV18	.	.	15	CASSPYGTTNEKLFF	TGTGCCAGCTCACCATACGGTACAACTAATGAAAAACTGTTTTTT
TRBJ2-7	TRBV6-2/TRBV6-3	.	.	12	CASTSLGYEQYF	TGTGCCAGCACCTCCTTAGGTTACGAGCAGTACTTC
TRBJ2-4	TRBV6-2/TRBV6-3	TRBD2	.	14	CASSGMSGSYIQYF	TGTGCCAGCAGTGGAATGAGCGGGAGTTACATTCAGTACTTC
TRBJ1-2	TRBV12-3/TRBV12-4	.	many	17	CASSFRILAARSGGYTF	TGTGCCAGCAGTTTCAGGATACTGGCAGCCCGGTCGGGTGGCTACACCTTC
TRBJ2-2	TRBV5-1	.	many	13	CASSPSNTGELFF	TGCGCCAGCAGCCCCAGTAACACCGGGGAGCTGTTTTTT
TRBJ1-5	TRBV30	.	many	15	CAWSMGQGGNQPQHF	TGTGCCTGGAGTATGGGGCAGGGAGGCAATCAGCCCCAGCATTTT
TRBJ1-1	TRBV5-4	.	many	15	CASSPTRGSSTEAFF	TGTGCCAGCAGCCCGACCAGGGGTAGTTCCACTGAAGCTTTCTTT
TRBJ2-5	TRBV6-5	.	.	16	CASSYSTSSSLETQYF	TGTGCCAGCAGTTACTCAACGTCGTCGTCTCTAGAGACCCAGTACTTC
TRBJ2-3	TRBV5-1	TRBD2	.	15	CASSWGGPRGDTQYF	TGCGCCAGCAGCTGGGGAGGGCCGAGAGGAGATACGCAGTATTTT
TRBJ2-2	TRBV11-1	TRBD2	few	18	CASSPRLAGAPNTGELFF	TGTGCCAGCAGCCCCCGACTAGCGGGGGCCCCGAACACCGGGGAGCTGTTTTTT
TRBJ2-7	TRBV4-2	TRBD2	.	14	CASSQEGGAYEQYF	TGTGCCAGCAGCCAAGAGGGGGGGGCCTACGAGCAGTACTTC
TRBJ2-3	TRBV7-3	.	many	13	CASSLSRSDTQYF	TGTGCCAGCAGCTTAAGCAGGTCGGATACGCAGTATTTT
TRBJ2-2	TRBV20-1	.	.	14	CSARTGRSTGELFF	TGCAGTGCCCGAACGGGCAGATCCACCGGGGAGCTGTTTTTT
TRBJ2-1	TRBV13	TRBD2	many	13	CASSQRGENEQFF	TGTGCCAGCAGCCAGCGGGGTGAAAATGAGCAGTTCTTC
TRBJ2-7	TRBV7-2	.	.	14	CASSFFSGYYEQYF	TGTGCCAGCAGCTTCTTCTCGGGGTACTACGAGCAGTACTTC
TRBJ2-5	TRBV10-3	TRBD2	many	15	CATGTSGRARETQYF	TGTGCCACCGGGACTAGCGGGAGGGCCAGAGAGACCCAGTACTTC
TRBJ1-3	TRBV27	TRBD1	.	15	CASSLQGQTGNTIYF	TGTGCCAGCAGTTTGCAGGGACAGACAGGAAACACCATATATTTT
TRBJ1-5	TRBV7-8	.	many	16	CASSLSRGYSNQPQHF	TGTGCCAGCAGCTTAAGCAGGGGCTATAGCAATCAGCCCCAGCATTTT
TRBJ2-7	TRBV7-2	.	.	12	CASSSPGLGQYF	TGTGCCAGCAGCTCACCCGGACTGGGGCAGTACTTC
TRBJ2-2	TRBV11-1	.	.	15	CASSLWVSNTGELFF	TGTGCCAGCAGTTTGTGGGTCTCGAACACCGGGGAGCTGTTTTTT
TRBJ2-1	TRBV4-3	.	.	15	CASSPSGQNYNEQFF	TGCGCCAGCAGCCCGTCCGGACAGAACTACAATGAGCAGTTCTTC
TRBJ1-1	TRBV6-1	.	few	13	CASRGRINTEAFF	TGTGCCAGCAGAGGAAGGATCAACACTGAAGCTTTCTTT
TRBJ2-5	TRBV7-9	TRBD2	many	16	CASSTTSGGFQETQYF	TGTGCCAGCAGCACAACTAGCGGGGGATTCCAAGAGACCCAGTACTTC
TRBJ2-3	TRBV18	.	many	15	CASAGDGTSTDTQYF	TGTGCCAGCGCCGGGGACGGAACTAGCACAGATACGCAGTATTTT